This T cell receptor (beta chain) was recorded in a study of brain metastases from non-small cell lung cancer. Points from the study as a whole: In roughly 64% of brain metastases, T-cell clones were expanded compared with matched primary tumors.

Worth noting for this clone: Its antigen is as yet unknown.

The table came from immunoSEQ multiplex PCR; TCRdb's copy has only in-frame clones and leaves some out. The data hold about 4,200 clones, with just over 85% observed a single time. Trimming cost V 8 bases and J 2 bases, with 14 bases left between them. CDR1 and CDR2 (germline): MDHEN, SYDVKM. The CDR3 totals 14 residues. Sequencing was performed on primary lung tumor tissue. V is TRBV28 and J is TRBJ2-3, with D tentatively TRBD2 (5 bases). The clonotype was recovered from a donor aged 40 or over with non-small cell lung cancer. The CDR3 loop reads CASEPGSVTDTQYF. The CDR3 DNA reads as TGTGCCAGCGAGCCGGGATCGGTCACAGATACGCAGTATTTT.